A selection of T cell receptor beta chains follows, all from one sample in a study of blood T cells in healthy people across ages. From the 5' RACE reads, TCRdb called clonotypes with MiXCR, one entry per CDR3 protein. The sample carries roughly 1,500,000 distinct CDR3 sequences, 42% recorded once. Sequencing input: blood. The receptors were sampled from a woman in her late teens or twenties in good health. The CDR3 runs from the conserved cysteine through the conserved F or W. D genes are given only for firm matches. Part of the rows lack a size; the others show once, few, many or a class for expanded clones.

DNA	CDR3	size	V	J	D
TGTGCTAGTGGTTTCTTGGGGGGAGTAGCCTCCTACAATGAGCAGTTCTTC	CASGFLGGVASYNEQFF	NA	TRBV12-5	TRBJ2-1	NA
TGTGCCAGCAGTCTTAGGGGGGGGGAAGTGGAGCAGTACTTC	CASSLRGGEVEQYF	few	TRBV7-9	TRBJ2-5	NA
TGCAGTGCTAGAGGGACTAGCTATCACGAGCAGTACTTC	CSARGTSYHEQYF	once	TRBV20-1	TRBJ2-7	TRBD2
TGTGCCAGCAGCCCGGGTTGGGGAGAGACCCAGTACTTC	CASSPGWGETQYF	NA	TRBV7-9	TRBJ2-5	NA
TGCGGTGCTAGTAACTACAATGAGCAGTTCTTC	CGASNYNEQFF	NA	TRBV20-1	TRBJ2-1	NA
TGTGCCACCCTAGACAGGGGCCGCGCAGATACGCAGTATTTT	CATLDRGRADTQYF	few	TRBV7-9	TRBJ2-3	TRBD1
TGTGCCAGCAGTGTTCGGTACGAGCAGTACTTC	CASSVRYEQYF	many	TRBV6-1	TRBJ2-7	NA
TGTGCCAGCAGCCAAACCAGGATCACTAATGAAAAACTGTTTTTT	CASSQTRITNEKLFF	NA	TRBV7-9	TRBJ1-4	NA
TGTGCCAGCAGTACGGCCGGGGCTAGGAATGAGCAGTTCTTC	CASSTAGARNEQFF	NA	TRBV7-9	TRBJ2-1	NA
TGTGCCAGCAGTTATACCGGGACAGGGAGGAATGAGCAGTTCTTC	CASSYTGTGRNEQFF	few	TRBV27	TRBJ2-1	TRBD1
TGCAGCGGACTAGCCCCTACCGAGCAGTACTTC	CSGLAPTEQYF	NA	TRBV20-1	TRBJ2-7	TRBD2
TGTGCCAGCAGTGAACTGGGCAACACAGATACGCAGTATTTT	CASSELGNTDTQYF	few	TRBV6-1	TRBJ2-3	NA
TGCGCCAGTAGCTGGTGGGCGGGCACCGGGGAGCTGTTTTTT	CASSWWAGTGELFF	NA	TRBV5-1	TRBJ2-2	NA
TGTGCCAGCAGCTTCGGGACAGTTGATTACAATGAGCAGTACTTC	CASSFGTVDYNEQYF	NA	TRBV7-9	TRBJ2-7	TRBD1
TGTGCCAGCACCGACAGGAGCTCCTACGAGCAGTACTTC	CASTDRSSYEQYF	NA	TRBV12-3/TRBV12-4	TRBJ2-7	NA
TGTGCCAGCAGTTTGACTGGGACAGGGGGAATCACTGAAGCTTTCTTT	CASSLTGTGGITEAFF	NA	TRBV12-3/TRBV12-4	TRBJ1-1	TRBD1
TGTGCCAGCAGCAAAGGGACTCTGCTTTCCTACGAGCAGTACTTC	CASSKGTLLSYEQYF	NA	TRBV3-1	TRBJ2-7	NA
TGCAGTGCTAGAGATCCCCCCAGGGGCTATGGCTACACCTTC	CSARDPPRGYGYTF	few	TRBV20-1	TRBJ1-2	NA
TGTGCCAGCAGCATTTTCCGGGTCTCCCTTCAGTACGAGCAGTTCTTC	CASSIFRVSLQYEQFF	NA	TRBV21-1	TRBJ2-1	NA
TGTGCCAGCAGCTCGCCGGGCCGTAACAATGAGCAGTTCTTC	CASSSPGRNNEQFF	NA	TRBV7-6	TRBJ2-1	NA
TGCAGTGCTAGAGAACCCCCTAGCACAGATACGCAGTATTTT	CSAREPPSTDTQYF	NA	TRBV20-1	TRBJ2-3	NA
TGCAGTGCTAGGCCGGGACAGGGCTCCTACGAGCAGTACTTC	CSARPGQGSYEQYF	few	TRBV20-1	TRBJ2-7	TRBD1
TGTGCCAGCAGTTTAGTAGCGGGTAACTCCGAGCAGTACTTC	CASSLVAGNSEQYF	NA	TRBV27	TRBJ2-7	TRBD2
TGTGCCAGCTCGCCGGGGGCCAAGGGCTACACCTTC	CASSPGAKGYTF	few	TRBV3-1	TRBJ1-2	NA
TGTGCCAGCAGCCTTACTAGCACCACCTACAATGAGCAGTTCTTC	CASSLTSTTYNEQFF	NA	TRBV4-2	TRBJ2-1	NA
TGTGCCAGCAGCCCTCTACTAGGGGGACAAGAGACCCAGTACTTC	CASSPLLGGQETQYF	NA	TRBV3-1	TRBJ2-5	NA
TGTGCCAGCAGTGCCATCAGGGGCACAGATACGCAGTATTTT	CASSAIRGTDTQYF	NA	TRBV6-5	TRBJ2-3	NA